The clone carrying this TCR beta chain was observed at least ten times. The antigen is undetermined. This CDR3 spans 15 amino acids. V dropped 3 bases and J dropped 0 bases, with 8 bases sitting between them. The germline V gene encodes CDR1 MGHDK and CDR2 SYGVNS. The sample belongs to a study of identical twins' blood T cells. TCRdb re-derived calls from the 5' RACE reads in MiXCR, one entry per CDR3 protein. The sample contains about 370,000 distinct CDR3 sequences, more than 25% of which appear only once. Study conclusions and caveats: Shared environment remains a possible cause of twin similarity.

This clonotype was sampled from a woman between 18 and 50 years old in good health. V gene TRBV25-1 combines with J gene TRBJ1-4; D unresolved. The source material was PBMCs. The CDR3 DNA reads TGTGCCAGCAGTGACGCGGCTGCAACTAATGAAAAACTGTTTTTT. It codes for CASSDAAATNEKLFF.